The subject of this entry is one T cell receptor (beta chain). Its antigen is not identified. Trimming cost V 0 bases and J 1 base, with 7 bases left between them. This CDR3 spans 13 amino acids. The germline CDR1 and CDR2 sequences are GTSNPN and SVGIG (reference sequence). From the RT-PCR reads, TCRdb called clonotypes with MiXCR, one entry per CDR3 protein. The table has around 190,000 distinct CDR3 sequences, approximately 15% seen once. The data originate from a study of response to subunit inactivated influenza vaccine. Regarding the study as a whole: Only a handful of new T cells, the authors suggested, are recruited with each seasonal influenza vaccination.

This TCR was sampled from a man aged 50 to 60 who received an inactivated influenza vaccine. This specimen consisted of CD8+ T cells sorted from PBMCs, obtained 5 to 6 days after vaccination. The genes are TRBV30 and TRBJ2-7; D is perhaps TRBD1 (6 bases). CDR3: CAWSVGQSYEQYF. CDR3 sequence (DNA): TGTGCCTGGAGTGTCGGACAGTCCTACGAGCAGTACTTC.